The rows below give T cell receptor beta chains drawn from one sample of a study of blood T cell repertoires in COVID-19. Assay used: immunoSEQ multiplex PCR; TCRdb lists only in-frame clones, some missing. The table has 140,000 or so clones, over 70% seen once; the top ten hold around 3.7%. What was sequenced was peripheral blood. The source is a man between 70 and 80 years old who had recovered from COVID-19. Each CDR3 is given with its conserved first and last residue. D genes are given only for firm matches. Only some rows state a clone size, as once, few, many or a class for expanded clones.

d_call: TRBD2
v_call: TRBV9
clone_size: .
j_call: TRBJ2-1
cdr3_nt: TGTGCCAGCAGTACGGACGCGGGGGGGCCCGAGCAGTTCTTC
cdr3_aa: CASSTDAGGPEQFF

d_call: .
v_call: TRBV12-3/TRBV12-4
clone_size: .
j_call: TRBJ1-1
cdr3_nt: TGTGCCAGCAGTGTGGGGCCCTTTGAAGCTTTCTTT
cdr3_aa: CASSVGPFEAFF

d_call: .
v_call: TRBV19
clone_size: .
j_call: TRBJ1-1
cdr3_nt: TGTGCCAGTAGTATAATGAAGCCGATGAACACTGAAGCTTTCTTT
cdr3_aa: CASSIMKPMNTEAFF

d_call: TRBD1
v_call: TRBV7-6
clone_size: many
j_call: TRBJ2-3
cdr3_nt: TGTGCCAGCAGCTCCGGCCTGACAGGGGGCGGCACAGATACGCAGTATTTT
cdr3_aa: CASSSGLTGGGTDTQYF

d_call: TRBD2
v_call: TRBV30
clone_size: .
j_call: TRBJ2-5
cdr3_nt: TGTGCCTGGAGTCCGACTAGCGGGAATGCCGTGACCCAGTACTTC
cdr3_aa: CAWSPTSGNAVTQYF

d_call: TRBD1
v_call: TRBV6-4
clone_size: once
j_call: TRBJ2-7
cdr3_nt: TGTGCCATTACCGGGACAGGGGACCACGAGCAGTACTTC
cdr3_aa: CAITGTGDHEQYF

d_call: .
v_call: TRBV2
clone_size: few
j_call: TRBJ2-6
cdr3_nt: TGTGCCAGCAAGAACTCCAACGTCCTGACTTTC
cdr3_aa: CASKNSNVLTF

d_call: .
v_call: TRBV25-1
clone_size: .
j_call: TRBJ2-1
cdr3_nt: TGTGCCAGCAGTGCCGACTATCCCCCCTACAATGAGCAGTTCTTC
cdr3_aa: CASSADYPPYNEQFF

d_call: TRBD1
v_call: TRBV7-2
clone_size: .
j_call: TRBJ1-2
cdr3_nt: TGTGCCAGCAGCTCTATCCTAAGACAGGGTGCTGGCTACACCTTC
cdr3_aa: CASSSILRQGAGYTF

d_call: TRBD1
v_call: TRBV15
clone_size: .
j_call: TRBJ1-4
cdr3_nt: TGTGCCACCAAGGACAGGGATAATGAAAAACTGTTTTTT
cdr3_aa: CATKDRDNEKLFF

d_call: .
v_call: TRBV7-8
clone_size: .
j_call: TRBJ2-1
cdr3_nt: TGTGCCAGCACCCAGGCAGGGGAGAGGGCCCAGTTCTTC
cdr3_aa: CASTQAGERAQFF

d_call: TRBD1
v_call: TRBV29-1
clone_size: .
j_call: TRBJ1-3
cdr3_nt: TGCAGCGTTGAGTACGGGCGACAGGGCTTCGGAAACACCATATATTTT
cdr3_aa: CSVEYGRQGFGNTIYF

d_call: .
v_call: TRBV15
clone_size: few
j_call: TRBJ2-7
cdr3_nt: TGTGCCACCAGCGGCACTAGTGGCTCCTACGAGCAGTACTTC
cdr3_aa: CATSGTSGSYEQYF

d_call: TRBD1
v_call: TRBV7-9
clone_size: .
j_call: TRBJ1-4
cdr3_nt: TGTGCCAGCAGCTTAGAACAGGGGAGTGAAAAACTGTTTTTT
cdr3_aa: CASSLEQGSEKLFF

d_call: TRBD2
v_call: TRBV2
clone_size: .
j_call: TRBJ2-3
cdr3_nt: TGTGCCAACCGCTCTGGCGGGAGTTTAGATACGCAGTATTTT
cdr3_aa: CANRSGGSLDTQYF

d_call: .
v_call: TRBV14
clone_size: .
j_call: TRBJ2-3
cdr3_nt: TGTGCCAGCAGCCGCCGACAGAGCACAGATACGCAGTATTTT
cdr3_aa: CASSRRQSTDTQYF

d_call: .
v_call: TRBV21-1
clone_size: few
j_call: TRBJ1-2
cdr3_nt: TGTGCCAGCAGCGGACAACAGGGAGATGGCTACACCTTC
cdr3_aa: CASSGQQGDGYTF

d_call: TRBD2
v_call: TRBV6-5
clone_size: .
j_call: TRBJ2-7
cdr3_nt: TGTGCCAGCAGTTCCGCTAGGACTAGCGGCTCCTACGAGCAGTACTTC
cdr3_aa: CASSSARTSGSYEQYF

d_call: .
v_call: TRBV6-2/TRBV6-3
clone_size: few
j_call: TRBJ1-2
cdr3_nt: TGTGCCAGCAGTCCGGGGGGGCATGGCTACACCTTC
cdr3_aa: CASSPGGHGYTF

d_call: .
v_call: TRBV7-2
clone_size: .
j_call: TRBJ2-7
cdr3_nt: TGTGCCAGCAGCTTAGAATGGGAGGAGGACGAGCAGTACTTC
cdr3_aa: CASSLEWEEDEQYF

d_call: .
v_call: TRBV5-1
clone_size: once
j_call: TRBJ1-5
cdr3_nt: TGCGCCAGCAGCCCGACAGGCCCTAATCAGCCCCAGCATTTT
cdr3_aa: CASSPTGPNQPQHF

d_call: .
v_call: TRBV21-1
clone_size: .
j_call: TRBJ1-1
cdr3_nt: TGTGCCAGCAGCATTGGGCCCCGGACTGAAGCTTTCTTT
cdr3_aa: CASSIGPRTEAFF

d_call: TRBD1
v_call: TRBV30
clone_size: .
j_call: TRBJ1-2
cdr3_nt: TGTGCCTGGAGTGTGACAGGGGGCAGGCAGGGCTACACCTTC
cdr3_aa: CAWSVTGGRQGYTF

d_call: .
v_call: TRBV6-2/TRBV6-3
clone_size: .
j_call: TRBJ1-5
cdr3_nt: TGTGCCAGCAGCTGGGGGGGCAATCAGCCCCAGCATTTT
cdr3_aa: CASSWGGNQPQHF

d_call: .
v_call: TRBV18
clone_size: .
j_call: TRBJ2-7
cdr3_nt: TGTGCCAGCTCCAGACGCCAGGGGACGTACGAGCAGTACTTC
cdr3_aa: CASSRRQGTYEQYF

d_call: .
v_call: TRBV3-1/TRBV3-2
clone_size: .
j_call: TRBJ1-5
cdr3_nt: TGTGCCAGCAGCCACGCTCAGGGTCGGGAGCCCCAGCATTTT
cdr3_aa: CASSHAQGREPQHF

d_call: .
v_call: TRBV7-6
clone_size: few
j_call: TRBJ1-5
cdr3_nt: TGTGCCAGCAGCGCGCTCCCTGGGCCAGTTAGCAATCAGCCCCAGCATTTT
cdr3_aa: CASSALPGPVSNQPQHF

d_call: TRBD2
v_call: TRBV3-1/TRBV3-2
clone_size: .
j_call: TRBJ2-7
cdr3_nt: TGTGCCAGCAGCAATTACGGGACTACGAACGAGCAGTACTTC
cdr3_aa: CASSNYGTTNEQYF

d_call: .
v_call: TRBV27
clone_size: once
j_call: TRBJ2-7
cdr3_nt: TGTGCCAGCAGTTCTCCCTACGAGCAGTACTTC
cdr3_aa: CASSSPYEQYF

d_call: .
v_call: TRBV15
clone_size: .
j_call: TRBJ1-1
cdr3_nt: TGTGCCACCAGCAGTTCAGGAGGCATTGAAGCTTTCTTT
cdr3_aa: CATSSSGGIEAFF

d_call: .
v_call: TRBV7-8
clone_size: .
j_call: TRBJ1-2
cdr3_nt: TGTGCCAGCAGCTTAGTTGCAGGGAAAGGCTACACCTTC
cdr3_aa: CASSLVAGKGYTF

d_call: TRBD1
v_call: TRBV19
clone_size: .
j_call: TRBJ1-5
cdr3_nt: TGTGCCAGTAATAAACCAACCGGGACAGGGGTTACTAGTGGGTTTCCCCAGCATTTT
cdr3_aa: CASNKPTGTGVTSGFPQHF

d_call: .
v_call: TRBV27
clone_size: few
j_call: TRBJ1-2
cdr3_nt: TGTGCCAGCAGTTTTAAGGTTGACAGTAACTATGGCTACACCTTC
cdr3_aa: CASSFKVDSNYGYTF

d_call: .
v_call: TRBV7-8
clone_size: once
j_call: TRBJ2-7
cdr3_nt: TGTGCCAGCAGCTTAGCGGGAGCTTACCCTAGCTCCTACGAGCAGTACTTC
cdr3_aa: CASSLAGAYPSSYEQYF

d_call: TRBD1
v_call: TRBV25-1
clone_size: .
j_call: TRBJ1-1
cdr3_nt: TGTGCCAGCAGTGGATTTCCGGGACAGATGAACACTGAAGCTTTCTTT
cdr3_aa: CASSGFPGQMNTEAFF

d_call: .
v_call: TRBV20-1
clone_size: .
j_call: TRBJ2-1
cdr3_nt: TGCAGTGCTAGTTGGAGGACCTACAATGAGCAGTTCTTC
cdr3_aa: CSASWRTYNEQFF

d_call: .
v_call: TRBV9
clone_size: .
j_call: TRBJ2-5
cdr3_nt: TGTGCCAGCATAGAGCAAGAGACCCAGTACTTC
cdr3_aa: CASIEQETQYF

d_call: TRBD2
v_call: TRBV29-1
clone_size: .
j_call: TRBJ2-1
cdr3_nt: TGCAGCGTTGACGGCTTAGCGGGAGAATCCTACAATGAGCAGTTCTTC
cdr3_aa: CSVDGLAGESYNEQFF

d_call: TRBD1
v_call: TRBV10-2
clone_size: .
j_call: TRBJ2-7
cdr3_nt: TGCGCCCTAAGCGCAGGGGGCTCCTACGAGCAGTACTTC
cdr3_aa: CALSAGGSYEQYF

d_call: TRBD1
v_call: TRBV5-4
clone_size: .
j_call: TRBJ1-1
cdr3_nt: TGTGCCAGCAGCCGACGCGGGACAGGGGGCAATACTGAAGCTTTCTTT
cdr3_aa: CASSRRGTGGNTEAFF

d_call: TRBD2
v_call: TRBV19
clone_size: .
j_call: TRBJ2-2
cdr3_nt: TGTGCCAGTAGTATCCAGCGGGGGAACACCGGGGAGCTGTTTTTT
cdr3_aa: CASSIQRGNTGELFF

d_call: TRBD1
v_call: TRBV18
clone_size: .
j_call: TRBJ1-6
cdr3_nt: TGTGCCAGCTCTCTCGACAGGGCGAATAGTTCACCCCTCCACTTT
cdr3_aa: CASSLDRANSSPLHF

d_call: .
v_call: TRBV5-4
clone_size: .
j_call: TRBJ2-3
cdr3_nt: TGTGCCAGCAGCTTGGCCCTGGGAGCAGATACGCAGTATTTT
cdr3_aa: CASSLALGADTQYF

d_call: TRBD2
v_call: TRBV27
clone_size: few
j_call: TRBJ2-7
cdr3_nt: TGTGCCAGCAGTTTTCTAGCGGGGGAGGTCTACGAGCAGTACTTC
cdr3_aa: CASSFLAGEVYEQYF

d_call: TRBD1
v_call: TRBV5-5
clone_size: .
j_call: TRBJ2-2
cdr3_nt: TGTGCCAGCTTTCCATTGGGACAGGGCGGCGGGGAGCTGTTTTTT
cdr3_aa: CASFPLGQGGGELFF

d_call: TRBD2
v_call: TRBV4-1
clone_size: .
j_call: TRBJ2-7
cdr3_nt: TGCGCCAGCAGCCCCAGGACTAGCATATACGAGCAGTACTTC
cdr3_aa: CASSPRTSIYEQYF

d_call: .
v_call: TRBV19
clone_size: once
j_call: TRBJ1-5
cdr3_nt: TGTGCCAGTAGTTCCTGGGAGGCAGGGAGTCAGCCCCAGCATTTT
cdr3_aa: CASSSWEAGSQPQHF

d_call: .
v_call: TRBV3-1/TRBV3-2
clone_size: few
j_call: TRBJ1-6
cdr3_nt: TGTGCCAGCAGCCAACAGGGTGATCCACCCCTCCACTTT
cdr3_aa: CASSQQGDPPLHF

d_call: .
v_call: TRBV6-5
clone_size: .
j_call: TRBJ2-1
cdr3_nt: TGTGCCAGCAGGTTGGACTTCAGCTCCTACAATGAGCAGTTCTTC
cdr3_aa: CASRLDFSSYNEQFF

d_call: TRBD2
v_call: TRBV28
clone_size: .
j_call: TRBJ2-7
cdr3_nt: TGTGCCAGCAGTTCCAGAACTAGCGGGAGGAACTACGAGCAGTACTTC
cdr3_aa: CASSSRTSGRNYEQYF

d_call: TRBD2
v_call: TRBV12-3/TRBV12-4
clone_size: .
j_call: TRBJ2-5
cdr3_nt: TGTGCCAGCACCTTGAATCTAGCGGGAAGATACTTC
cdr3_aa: CASTLNLAGRYF

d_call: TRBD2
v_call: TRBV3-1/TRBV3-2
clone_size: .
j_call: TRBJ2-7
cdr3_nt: TGTGCCAGCAGCCAAGACGCTAGCGGGAATTCCTACGAGCAGTACTTC
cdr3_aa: CASSQDASGNSYEQYF

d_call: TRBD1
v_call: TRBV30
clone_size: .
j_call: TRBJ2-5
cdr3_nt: TGTGCCTGGACTCCAGGGGGAGAGACCCAGTACTTC
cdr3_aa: CAWTPGGETQYF

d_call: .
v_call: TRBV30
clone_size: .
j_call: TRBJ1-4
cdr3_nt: TGTGCCTGGAGCCTAACAGGAAGGGCAACTAATGAAAAACTGTTTTTT
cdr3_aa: CAWSLTGRATNEKLFF

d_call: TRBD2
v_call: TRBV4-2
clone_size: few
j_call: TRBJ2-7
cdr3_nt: TGTGCCAGCAGCCTGCTTTCGGGAGGGTGGGTGGACGAGCAGTACTTC
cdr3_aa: CASSLLSGGWVDEQYF

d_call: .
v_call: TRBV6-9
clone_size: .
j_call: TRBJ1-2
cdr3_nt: TGTGCCAGCAGTTATTCGGGCAGGGTGGACTATGGCTACACCTTC
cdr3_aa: CASSYSGRVDYGYTF

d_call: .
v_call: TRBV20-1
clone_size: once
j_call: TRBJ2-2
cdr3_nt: TGCAGTGCTAGTTCTGATCATTTCCTGCCCCCGGGCACCGGGGAGCTGTTTTTT
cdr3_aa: CSASSDHFLPPGTGELFF

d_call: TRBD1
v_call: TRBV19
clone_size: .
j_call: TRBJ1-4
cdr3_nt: TGTGCCAGTGGGGGAACGGGACAGACTCACCCGGGGGAAAAACTGTTTTTT
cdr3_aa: CASGGTGQTHPGEKLFF

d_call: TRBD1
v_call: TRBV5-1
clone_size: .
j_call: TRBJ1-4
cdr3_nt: TGCGCCAGCAGCGTTGGGACAGCTGAAAAACTGTTTTTT
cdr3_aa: CASSVGTAEKLFF